This T cell receptor (beta chain) was sequenced in a study of cytomegalovirus exposure and HLA in healthy donors. Study summary: Unique TCRs from HLA-typed donors, about 78 million of them, were held in an early data release.

With 60 Vbeta and 13 Jbeta primers, the PCR was carried out. Clones were sequenced by immunoSEQ multiplex PCR, and TCRdb holds only the in-frame ones, with some missing. The sample comprises tens of thousands of clones, approximately 80% of which are singletons, and around 5.3% rests with the top ten. On this clone: Its antigen is still unknown.

Study findings and constraints: A later analysis found TCR association rates differed by HLA locus, highest for DRB1 and lowest for HLA-C.

The CDR3 sequence is 15 residues long. Between the trimmed V and J ends, which lost 4 bases and 2 bases, there was a span of 15 bases. In germline, CDR1 is LNHDA, CDR2 SQIVND (reference sequence). The chain links TRBV19 to TRBJ2-7, with D tentatively TRBD1 (5 bases). Sequenced sample: PBMCs. The clonotype originates from a man in his thirties or forties in good health and CMV-seropositive. This CDR3 is CASSSAGKTPYEQYF. The CDR3 coding sequence is TGTGCCAGTAGTAGCGCAGGGAAAACCCCCTACGAGCAGTACTTC.